Below are 2 T cell receptor beta chains sequenced from a single sample in a study of T cell repertoires in cytomegalovirus infection. TCRdb itself ran the reads through MiXCR, one entry per CDR3 protein. Of fewer than 300,000 distinct CDR3 sequences detected, about 23% appear once; the ten largest clones hold 14%. Input material: PBMCs. These receptors were obtained from a human donor in good health (CMV status not recorded). Some clones in this sample may be carry-over from other donors' samples.

This clonotype was picked up a small number of times. This chain connects TRBV6-2 or TRBV6-3 to TRBJ2-1; 9 bases are a match to TRBD2. CDR1 and CDR2 (germline): MNHEY, SVGEGT. V dropped 0 bases and J dropped 10; count of bases not matched to a gene: 10. CDR3 length: 16 residues. CDR3 residues: CASSYSRTSAHFEQFF. As DNA, the CDR3 is TGTGCCAGCAGTTACTCTAGGACTAGCGCGCATTTCGAGCAGTTCTTC.

The chain couples TRBV20-1 to TRBJ1-4, with unresolved D. Germline V gene data show CDR1 as DFQATT and CDR2 as SNEGSKA (reference sequence). The CDR3 loop spans 12 amino acids. V lost 1 base to trimming and J lost 7 bases, with 7 bases between them. CDR3 DNA: TGCAGTGCTAGAGGGGTGGGTGAAAAACTGTTTTTT. It encodes CSARGVGEKLFF.